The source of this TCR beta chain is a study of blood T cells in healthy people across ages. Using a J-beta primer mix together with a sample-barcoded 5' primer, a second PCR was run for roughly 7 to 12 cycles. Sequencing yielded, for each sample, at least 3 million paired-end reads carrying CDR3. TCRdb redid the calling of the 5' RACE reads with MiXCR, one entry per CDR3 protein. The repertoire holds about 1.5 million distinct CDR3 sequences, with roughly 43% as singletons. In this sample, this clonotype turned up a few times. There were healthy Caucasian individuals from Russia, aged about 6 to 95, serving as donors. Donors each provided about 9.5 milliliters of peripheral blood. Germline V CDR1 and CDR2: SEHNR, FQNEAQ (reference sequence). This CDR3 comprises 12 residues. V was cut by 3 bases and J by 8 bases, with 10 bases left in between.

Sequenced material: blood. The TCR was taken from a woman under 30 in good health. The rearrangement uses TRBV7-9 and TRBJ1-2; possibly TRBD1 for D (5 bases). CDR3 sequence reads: CASSFGTLGYTF. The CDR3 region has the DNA TGTGCCAGCAGCTTCGGGACGTTAGGCTACACCTTC.